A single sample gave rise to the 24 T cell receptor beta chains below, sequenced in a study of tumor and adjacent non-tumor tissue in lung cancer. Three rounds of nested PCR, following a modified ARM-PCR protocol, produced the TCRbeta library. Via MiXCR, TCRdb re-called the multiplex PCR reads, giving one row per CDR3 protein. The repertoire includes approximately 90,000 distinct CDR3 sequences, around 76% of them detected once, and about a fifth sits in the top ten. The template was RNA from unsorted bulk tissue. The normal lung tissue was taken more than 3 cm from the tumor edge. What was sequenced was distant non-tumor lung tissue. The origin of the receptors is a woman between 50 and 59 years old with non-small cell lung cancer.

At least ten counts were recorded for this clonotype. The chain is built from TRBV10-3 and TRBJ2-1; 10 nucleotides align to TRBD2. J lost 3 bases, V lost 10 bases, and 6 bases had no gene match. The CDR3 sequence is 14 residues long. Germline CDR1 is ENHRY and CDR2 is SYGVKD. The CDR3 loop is CATLAGGLYNEQFF. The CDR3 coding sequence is TGTGCCACCTTAGCGGGAGGCCTCTACAATGAGCAGTTCTTC.

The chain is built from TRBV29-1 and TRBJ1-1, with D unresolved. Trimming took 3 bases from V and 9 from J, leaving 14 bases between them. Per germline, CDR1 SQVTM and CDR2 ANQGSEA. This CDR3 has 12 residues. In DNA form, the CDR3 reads TGCAGCGTTGACAGGTCCGAGGCTAAAGCTTTCTTT. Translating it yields CSVDRSEAKAFF.

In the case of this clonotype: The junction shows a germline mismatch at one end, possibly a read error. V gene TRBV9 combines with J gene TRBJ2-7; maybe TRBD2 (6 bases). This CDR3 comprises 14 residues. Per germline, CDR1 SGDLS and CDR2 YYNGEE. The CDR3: CASSVRVADYEQYF. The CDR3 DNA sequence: TGTGCCAGTAGCGTAAGGGTAGCGGACTACGAGCAGTACTTC.

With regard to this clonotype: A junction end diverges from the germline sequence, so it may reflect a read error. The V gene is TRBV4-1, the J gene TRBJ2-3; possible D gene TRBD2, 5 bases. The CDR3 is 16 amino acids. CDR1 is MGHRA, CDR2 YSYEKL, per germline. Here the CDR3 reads CASSQDDRLPADTHYF. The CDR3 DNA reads TGCGCCAGCAGCCAAGACGACCGACTACCGGCAGATACGCACTATTTT.

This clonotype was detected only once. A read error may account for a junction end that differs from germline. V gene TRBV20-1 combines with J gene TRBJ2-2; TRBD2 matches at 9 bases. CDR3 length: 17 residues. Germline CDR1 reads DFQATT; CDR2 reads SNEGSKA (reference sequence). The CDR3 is CNARNSAGGQNTGELLF. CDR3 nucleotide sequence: TGCAATGCTAGGAATTCAGCGGGAGGCCAAAACACCGGGGAGCTGCTTTTT.

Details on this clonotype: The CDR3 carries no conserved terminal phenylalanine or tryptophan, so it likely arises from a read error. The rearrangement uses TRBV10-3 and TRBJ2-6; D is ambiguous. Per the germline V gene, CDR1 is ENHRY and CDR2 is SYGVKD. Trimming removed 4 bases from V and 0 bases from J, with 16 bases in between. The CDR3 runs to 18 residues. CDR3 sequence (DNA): TGTGCCATCAGTGGGATAGTGGGCCCACTCTCTGGGGCCAACGTCCTGACTTCC. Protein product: CAISGIVGPLSGANVLTS.

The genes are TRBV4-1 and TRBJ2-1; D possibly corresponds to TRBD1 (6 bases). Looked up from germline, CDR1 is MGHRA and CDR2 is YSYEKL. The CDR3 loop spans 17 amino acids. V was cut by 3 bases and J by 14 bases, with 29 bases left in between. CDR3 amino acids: CASSHPTQGDAYNEEFF. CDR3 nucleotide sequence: TGCGCCAGCAGCCACCCGACACAGGGAGATGCATACAATGAAGAGTTCTTC.

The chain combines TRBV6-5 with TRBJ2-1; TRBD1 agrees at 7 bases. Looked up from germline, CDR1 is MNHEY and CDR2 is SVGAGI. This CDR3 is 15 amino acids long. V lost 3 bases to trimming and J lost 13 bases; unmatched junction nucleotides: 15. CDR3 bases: TGTGCCAGCAGTTATTCGGACAGGATTTACAATAAACAGTTCTTC. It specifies CASSYSDRIYNKQFF.

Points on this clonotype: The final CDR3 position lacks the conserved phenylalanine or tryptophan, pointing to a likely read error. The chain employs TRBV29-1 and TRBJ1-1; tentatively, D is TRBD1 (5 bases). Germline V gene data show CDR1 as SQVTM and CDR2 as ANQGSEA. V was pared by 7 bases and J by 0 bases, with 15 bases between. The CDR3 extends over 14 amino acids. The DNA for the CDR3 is TGCAGCGGTACAGGCCCCGGGGTGAACACTGAAGCTTTCTTA. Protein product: CSGTGPGVNTEAFL.

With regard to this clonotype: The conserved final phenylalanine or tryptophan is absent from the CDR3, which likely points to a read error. DNA for the CDR3: TGCGCCAGCAGCCTTCGTCCCCCGGGACAGGGGATAAGGACCGGGGAGCTGTTTATT. It specifies CASSLRPPGQGIRTGELFI. This chain connects TRBV6-5 to TRBJ2-2; 10 bases are shared with TRBD1. Germline CDR1 reads MNHEY; CDR2 reads SVGAGI. The CDR3 loop spans 19 amino acids.

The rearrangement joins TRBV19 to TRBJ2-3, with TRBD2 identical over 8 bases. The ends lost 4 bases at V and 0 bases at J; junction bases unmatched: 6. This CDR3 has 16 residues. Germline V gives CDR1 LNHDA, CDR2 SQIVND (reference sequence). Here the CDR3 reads CASSTPSGLSTDTQYF. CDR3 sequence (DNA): TGTGCCAGTAGTACCCCTAGCGGGCTAAGCACAGATACGCAGTATTTT.

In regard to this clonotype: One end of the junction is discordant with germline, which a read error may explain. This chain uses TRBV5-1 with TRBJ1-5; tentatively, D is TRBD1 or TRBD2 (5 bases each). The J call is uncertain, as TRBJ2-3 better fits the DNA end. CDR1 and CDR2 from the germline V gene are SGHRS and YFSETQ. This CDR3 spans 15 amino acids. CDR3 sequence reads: CTSSLDGRDGQPQYF. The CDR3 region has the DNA TGCACCAGCAGCTTGGATGGACGGGACGGCCAGCCCCAGTATTTT.

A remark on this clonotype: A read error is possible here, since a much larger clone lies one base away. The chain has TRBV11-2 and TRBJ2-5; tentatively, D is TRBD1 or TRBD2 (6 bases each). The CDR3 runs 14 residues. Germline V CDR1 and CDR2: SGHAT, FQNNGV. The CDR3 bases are TGTGTCAGCAGCTTACCAGGGGACTCGGAGACCCAGTACTTC. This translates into CVSSLPGDSETQYF.

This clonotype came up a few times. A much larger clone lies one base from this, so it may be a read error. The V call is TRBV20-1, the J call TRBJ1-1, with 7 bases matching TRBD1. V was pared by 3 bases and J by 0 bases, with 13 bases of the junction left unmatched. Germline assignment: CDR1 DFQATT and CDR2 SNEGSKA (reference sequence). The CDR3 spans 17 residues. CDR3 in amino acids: CSASKTGLQPLNTEAFF. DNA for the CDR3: TGCAGTGCTAGCAAGACAGGGCTCCAGCCGTTGAACACTGAAGCTTTCTTT.

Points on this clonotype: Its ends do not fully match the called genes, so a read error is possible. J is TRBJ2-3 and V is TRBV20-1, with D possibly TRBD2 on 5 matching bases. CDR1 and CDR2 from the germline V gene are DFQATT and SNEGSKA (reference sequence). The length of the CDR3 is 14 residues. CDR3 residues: CGAGRESITDTQYF. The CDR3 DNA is TGCGGTGCGGGCAGAGAGTCGATCACAGATACGCAGTATTTT.

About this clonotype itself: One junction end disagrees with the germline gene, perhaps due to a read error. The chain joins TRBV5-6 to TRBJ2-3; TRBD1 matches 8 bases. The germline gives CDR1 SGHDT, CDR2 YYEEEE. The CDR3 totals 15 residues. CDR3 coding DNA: TGTGACAGCAGCTTGGCGGGACAGGTGGTGGACACGCAGTATTTT. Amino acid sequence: CDSSLAGQVVDTQYF.

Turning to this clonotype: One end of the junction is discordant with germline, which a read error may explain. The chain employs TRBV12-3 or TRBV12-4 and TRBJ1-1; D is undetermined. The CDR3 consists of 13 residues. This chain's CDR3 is CASGRAGNIEAFF. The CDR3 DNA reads TGTGCCAGCGGGAGGGCCGGGAACATTGAAGCTTTCTTT.

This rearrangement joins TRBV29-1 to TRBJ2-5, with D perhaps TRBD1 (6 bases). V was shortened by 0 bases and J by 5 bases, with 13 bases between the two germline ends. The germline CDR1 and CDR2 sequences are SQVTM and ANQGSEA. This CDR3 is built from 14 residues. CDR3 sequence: CSVEEGAEGETQYF. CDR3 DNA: TGCAGCGTTGAAGAGGGGGCTGAGGGGGAGACCCAGTACTTC.

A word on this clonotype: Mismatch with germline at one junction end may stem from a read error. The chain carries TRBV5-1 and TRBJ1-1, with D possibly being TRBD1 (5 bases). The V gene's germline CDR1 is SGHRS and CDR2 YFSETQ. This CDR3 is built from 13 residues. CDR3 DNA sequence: TGCACCAGCAGTTGGGGGGAGGACACTGAAGGTTTCTTT. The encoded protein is CTSSWGEDTEGFF.

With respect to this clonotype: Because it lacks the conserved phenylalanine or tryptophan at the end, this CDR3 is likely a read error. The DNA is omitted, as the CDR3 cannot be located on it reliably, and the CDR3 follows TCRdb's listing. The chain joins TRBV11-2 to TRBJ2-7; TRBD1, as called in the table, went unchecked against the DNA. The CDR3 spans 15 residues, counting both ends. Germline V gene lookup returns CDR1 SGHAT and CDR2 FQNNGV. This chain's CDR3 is CTSSTGTGRTYEQYL.

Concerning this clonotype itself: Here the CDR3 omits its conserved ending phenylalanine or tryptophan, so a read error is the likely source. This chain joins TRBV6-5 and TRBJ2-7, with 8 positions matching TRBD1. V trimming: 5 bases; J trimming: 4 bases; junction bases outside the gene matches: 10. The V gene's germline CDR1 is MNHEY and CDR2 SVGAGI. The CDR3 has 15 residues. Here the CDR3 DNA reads TGTGCCAGCAGTAGACCCAGGGGGCAAAAGTACGAGCAGTACTCC. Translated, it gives CASSRPRGQKYEQYS.

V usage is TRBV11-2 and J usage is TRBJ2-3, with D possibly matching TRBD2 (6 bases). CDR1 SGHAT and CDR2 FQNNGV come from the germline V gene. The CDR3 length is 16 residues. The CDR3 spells CTISSLAGGRGDTQYF. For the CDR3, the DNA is TGTACCATCAGCTCCCTAGCAGGAGGGCGGGGAGATACGCAGTATTTT.

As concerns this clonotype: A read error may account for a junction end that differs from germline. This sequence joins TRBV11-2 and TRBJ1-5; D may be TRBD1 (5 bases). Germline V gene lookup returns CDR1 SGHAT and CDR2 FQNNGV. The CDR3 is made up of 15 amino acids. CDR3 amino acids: CTSSIEDRGSQSQHF. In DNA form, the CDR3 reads TGTACCAGCAGCATAGAAGACAGAGGTTCCCAGTCCCAGCATTTT.

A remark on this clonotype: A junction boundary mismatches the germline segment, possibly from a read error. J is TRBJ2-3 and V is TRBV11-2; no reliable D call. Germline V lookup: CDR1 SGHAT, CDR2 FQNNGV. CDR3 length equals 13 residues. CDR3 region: CASILGSDDAQYF. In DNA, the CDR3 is TGTGCCAGCATCTTAGGGTCGGATGATGCGCAGTATTTT.